This T cell receptor (beta chain) was sequenced for a study of regulatory T cells in long-lasting Graves disease. Study-level information: Positive TSH receptor antibodies alongside over 5 years of antithyroid drugs were what marked Graves' disease as persistent.

As for time point: persistent/refractory GD, antithyroid drugs over 5 years with positive TRAb. The TCR library was made from RNA extracted from PBMCs. Study-wide results and limits: Persistent Graves' patients showed less TCR diversity than newly diagnosed patients showed. TRBV28, TRBJ1-2 and TRBJ2-5 were favored in persistent disease. Small numbers of samples may have cut accuracy.

Library construction for TCR beta used iRepertoire HTBI primers and Arm-PCR of CDR3 regions. TCRdb independently ran MiXCR on the multiplex PCR reads; one entry per CDR3 protein. The sample lists about 450,000 distinct CDR3 sequences, roughly a quarter seen once, with about a quarter in the top ten. This CDR3 is built from 17 residues. V was cut by 5 bases and J by 0 bases, with 22 bases left in between. Germline V gene lookup returns CDR1 DFQATT and CDR2 SNEGSKA (reference sequence). Note on this clonotype: The antigen remains unidentified.

This TCR came from a female donor with Graves disease. This chain links TRBV20-1 with TRBJ1-2; a possible D gene is TRBD1 (5 bases). The material was peripheral blood mononuclear cells (PBMCs), obtained when the disease was refractory, from a patient treated with antithyroid drugs. CDR3 amino acids: CSAYAPDWDGSNYGYTF. The CDR3 DNA reads TGCAGTGCTTACGCCCCTGACTGGGACGGCTCTAACTATGGCTACACCTTC.